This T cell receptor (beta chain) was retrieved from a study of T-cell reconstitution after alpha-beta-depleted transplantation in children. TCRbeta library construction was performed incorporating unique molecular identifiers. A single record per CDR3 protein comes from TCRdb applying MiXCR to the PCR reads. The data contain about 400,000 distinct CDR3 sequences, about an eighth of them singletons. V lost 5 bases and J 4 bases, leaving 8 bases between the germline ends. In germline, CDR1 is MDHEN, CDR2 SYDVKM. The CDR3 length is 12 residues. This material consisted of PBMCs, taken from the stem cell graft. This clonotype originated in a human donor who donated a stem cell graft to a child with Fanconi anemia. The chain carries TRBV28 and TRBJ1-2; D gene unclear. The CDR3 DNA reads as TGTGCCAGCAGTCCGGACCTCTATGGCTACACCTTC. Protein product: CASSPDLYGYTF.